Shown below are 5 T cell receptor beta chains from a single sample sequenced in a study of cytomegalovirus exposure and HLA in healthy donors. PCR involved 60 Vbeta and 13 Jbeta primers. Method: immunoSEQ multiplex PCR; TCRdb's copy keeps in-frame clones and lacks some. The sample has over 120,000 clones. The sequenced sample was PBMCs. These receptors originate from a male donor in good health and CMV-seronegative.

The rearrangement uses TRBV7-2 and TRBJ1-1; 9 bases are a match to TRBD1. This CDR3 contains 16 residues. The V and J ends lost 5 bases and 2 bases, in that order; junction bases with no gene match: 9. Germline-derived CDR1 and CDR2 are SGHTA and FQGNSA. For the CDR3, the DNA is TGTGCCAGCAGCCCGAGGCTGGGACAGGGCAACACTGAAGCTTTCTTT. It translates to CASSPRLGQGNTEAFF.

The CDR3 loop reads CASSVEPGELFF. DNA for the CDR3: TGTGCCAGCAGCGTAGAGCCCGGGGAGCTGTTTTTT. The chain has TRBV9 and TRBJ2-2; no clear D. V was clipped by 0 bases and J by 6 bases, with 3 bases between them. Germline-derived CDR1 and CDR2 are SGDLS and YYNGEE. This CDR3 has 12 residues.

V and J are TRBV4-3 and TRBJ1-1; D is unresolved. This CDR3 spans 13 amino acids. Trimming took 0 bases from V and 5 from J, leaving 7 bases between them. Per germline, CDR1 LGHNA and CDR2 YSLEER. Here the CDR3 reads CASSQDSRTEAFF. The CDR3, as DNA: TGCGCCAGCAGCCAAGATTCTAGGACTGAAGCTTTCTTT.

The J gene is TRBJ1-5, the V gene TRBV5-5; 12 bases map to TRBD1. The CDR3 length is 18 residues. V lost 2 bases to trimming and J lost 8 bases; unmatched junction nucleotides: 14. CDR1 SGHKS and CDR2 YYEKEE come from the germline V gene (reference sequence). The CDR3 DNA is TGTGCCAGCAGCTTAAGGGGGGACAGGGGGCTCTTGAGGGAGCCCCAGCATTTT. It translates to CASSLRGDRGLLREPQHF. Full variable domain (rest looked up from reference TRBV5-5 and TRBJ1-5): DAGVTQSPTHLIKTRGQQVTLRCSPISGHKSVSWYQQVLGQGPQFIFQYYEKEERGRGNFPDRFSARQFPNYSSELNVNALLLGDSALYLCASSLRGDRGLLREPQHFGDGTRLSIL.

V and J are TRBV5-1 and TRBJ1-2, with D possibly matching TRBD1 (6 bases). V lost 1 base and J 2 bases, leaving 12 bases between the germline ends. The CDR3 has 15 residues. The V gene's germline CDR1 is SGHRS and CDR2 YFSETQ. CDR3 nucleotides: TGCGCCAGCAGCTTGATACAGGGACTAAACTATGGCTACACCTTC. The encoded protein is CASSLIQGLNYGYTF.